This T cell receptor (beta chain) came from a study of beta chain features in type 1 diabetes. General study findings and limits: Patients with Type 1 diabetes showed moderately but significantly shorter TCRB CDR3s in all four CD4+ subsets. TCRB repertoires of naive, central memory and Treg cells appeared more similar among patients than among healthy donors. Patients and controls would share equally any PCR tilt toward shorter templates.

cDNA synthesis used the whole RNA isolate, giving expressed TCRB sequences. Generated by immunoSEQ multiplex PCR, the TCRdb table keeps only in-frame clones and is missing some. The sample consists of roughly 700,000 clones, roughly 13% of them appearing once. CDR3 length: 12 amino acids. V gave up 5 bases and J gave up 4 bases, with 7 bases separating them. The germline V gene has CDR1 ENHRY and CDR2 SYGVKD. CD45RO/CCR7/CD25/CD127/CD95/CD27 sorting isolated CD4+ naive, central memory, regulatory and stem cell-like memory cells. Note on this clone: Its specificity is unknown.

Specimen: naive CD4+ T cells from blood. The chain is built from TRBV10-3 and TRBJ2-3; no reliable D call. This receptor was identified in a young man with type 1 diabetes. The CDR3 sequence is CAISKRADTQYF. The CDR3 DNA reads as TGTGCCATCAGTAAACGGGCAGATACGCAGTATTTT.